This T cell receptor (beta chain) was sequenced for a study of blood T cell repertoires in COVID-19. At the level of the study: The United States, Italy and Spain supplied acute and convalescent COVID-19 samples. The analysed material was cDNA or gDNA that came from T cells, B-cell-depleted T cells, or PBMCs.

As originally analysed: Amplification with reference gene primers provided the estimates of nucleated cell counts. Only in-frame clones appear in the TCRdb table, and some are missing; sequencing was by immunoSEQ multiplex PCR. D and trimming were read from the DNA, whereas the V and J calls and clone size are those reported in that table. This table holds approximately 90,000 clones, about 87% found once. CDR1 SGHDT and CDR2 YYEEEE come from the germline V gene. V shed 4 bases, J shed 5 bases, and the junction held 12 bases outside the gene matches. The CDR3 is 16 residues long. The chain uses TRBV5-6 and TRBJ1-1; 9 bases align to TRBD1. The sequencing sample was made of peripheral blood. This TCR derives from a man in his sixties with acute or convalescent COVID-19. This CDR3 is CASSRGTGRSRTEAFF. The CDR3 nucleotides are TGTGCCAGCAGCCGGGGGACAGGGAGAAGTCGTACTGAAGCTTTCTTT.